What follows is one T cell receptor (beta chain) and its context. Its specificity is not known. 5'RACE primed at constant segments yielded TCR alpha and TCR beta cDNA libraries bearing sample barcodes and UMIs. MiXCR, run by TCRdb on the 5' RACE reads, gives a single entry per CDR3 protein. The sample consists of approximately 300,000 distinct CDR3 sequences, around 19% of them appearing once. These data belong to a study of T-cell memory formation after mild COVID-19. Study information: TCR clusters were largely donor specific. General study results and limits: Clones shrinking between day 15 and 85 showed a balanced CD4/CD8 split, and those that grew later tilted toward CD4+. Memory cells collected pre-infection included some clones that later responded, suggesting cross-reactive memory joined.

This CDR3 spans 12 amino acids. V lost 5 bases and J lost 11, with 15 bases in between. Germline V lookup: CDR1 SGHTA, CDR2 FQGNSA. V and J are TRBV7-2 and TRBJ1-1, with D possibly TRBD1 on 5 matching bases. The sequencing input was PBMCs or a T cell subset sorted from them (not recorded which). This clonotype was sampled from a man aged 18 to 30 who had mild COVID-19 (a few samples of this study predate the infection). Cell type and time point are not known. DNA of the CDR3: TGTGCCAGCAGCCCAAGGAGGGACGACGCTTTCTTT. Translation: CASSPRRDDAFF.